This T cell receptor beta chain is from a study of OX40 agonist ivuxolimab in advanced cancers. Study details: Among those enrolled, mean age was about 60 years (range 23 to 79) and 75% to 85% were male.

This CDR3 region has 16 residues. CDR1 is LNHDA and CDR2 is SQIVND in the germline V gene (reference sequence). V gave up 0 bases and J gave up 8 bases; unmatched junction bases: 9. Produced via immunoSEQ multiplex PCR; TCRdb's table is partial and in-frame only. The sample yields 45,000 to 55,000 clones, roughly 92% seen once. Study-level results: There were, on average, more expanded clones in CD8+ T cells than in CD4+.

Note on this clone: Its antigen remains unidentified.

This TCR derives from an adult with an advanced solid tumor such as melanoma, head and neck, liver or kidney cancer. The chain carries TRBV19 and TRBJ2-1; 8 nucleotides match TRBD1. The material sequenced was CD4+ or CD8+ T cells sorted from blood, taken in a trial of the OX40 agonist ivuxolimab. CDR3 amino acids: CASSIEVAGGTDEQFF. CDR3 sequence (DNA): TGTGCCAGTAGTATAGAAGTGGCAGGGGGCACGGATGAGCAGTTCTTC.